This record concerns one TCR beta chain sequence. The antigen remains unidentified. Germline V gene lookup returns CDR1 SEHNR and CDR2 FQNEAQ (reference sequence). CDR3 length: 12 amino acids. Trimming cost V 5 bases and J 9 bases, with 11 bases left between them. The data derive from a study of blood T cells in healthy people across ages. There were at least 5 micrograms of total RNA extracted from every sample. The study's findings and limits: Per million T cells, TCR beta diversity dropped roughly linearly as age increased. Naive and antigen-experienced cells were not separated, limiting conclusive comparison.

Primed by a sample-barcoded 5' primer and a J-beta primer mix, a second PCR proceeded for about 7 to 12 cycles. Each CDR3 protein is one row after TCRdb ran MiXCR on the 5' RACE reads. The sample lists around 500,000 distinct CDR3 sequences, around 48% occurring once. The chain combines TRBV7-9 with TRBJ2-1, with D possibly being TRBD2 (6 bases). The receptor's source is a man older than 75 in good health. The specimen was blood. In DNA form, the CDR3 reads TGTGCCAGCAGCATTACTAGCAGTGAGCAGTTCTTC. Translation: CASSITSSEQFF.